These T cell receptor beta chains were read from a single sample in a study of T cell repertoires in cytomegalovirus infection. TCRdb used MiXCR to reprocess the reads, holding one entry per CDR3 protein. Here the sample spans a few hundred thousand distinct CDR3 sequences, approximately 9% being singletons. Specimen: PBMCs. The receptor source for this set is a human donor in good health (CMV status not recorded). Some clones in this sample may be carry-over from other donors' samples. The CDR3 runs from the conserved cysteine through the conserved F or W. A D gene is named only where the DNA matches it firmly. Clone size is not always given. Where it is, it says once, few, many or a class for expanded clones.

>few|-|TRBJ1-5|TRBV6-1
TGTGCCAGCAGTGAATTAGACAGCAATCAGCCCCAGCATTTT
CASSELDSNQPQHF
>few|-|TRBJ2-2|TRBV28
TGTGCCAGCAGTCAACAAAAGCCCGGGGAGCTGTTTTTT
CASSQQKPGELFF
>many|-|TRBJ1-1|TRBV20-1
TGCAGTGCTAGAGTAAGCGGAACTGAAGCTTTCTTT
CSARVSGTEAFF
>many|-|TRBJ1-2|TRBV19
TGTGCCAGTACCATAGAGGCAGGGGCCCCCTATGGCTACACCTTC
CASTIEAGAPYGYTF
>few|-|TRBJ2-5|TRBV7-2
TGTGCCAGCAGCCCGCCGAGGGGGGCGGAGACCCAGTACTTC
CASSPPRGAETQYF
>many|TRBD2|TRBJ2-3|TRBV5-4
TGTGCCAGCAGCTGGTCTAGCGGGGGGACCTTACGCACAGATACGCAGTATTTT
CASSWSSGGTLRTDTQYF
>many|TRBD2|TRBJ2-1|TRBV7-2
TGTGCCAGCACCTACCCGTCGGGGACTAGCGAGCAGTTCTTC
CASTYPSGTSEQFF
>-|TRBD1|TRBJ1-6|TRBV20-1
TGCAGTGCTAGAGATGTCAGGGGGACGGCTAATTCACCCCTCCACTTT
CSARDVRGTANSPLHF
>many|TRBD1|TRBJ1-5|TRBV19
TGTGCCAGTAGTACGGACAGGGGTGTTGGCAATCAGCCCCAGCATTTT
CASSTDRGVGNQPQHF
>many|-|TRBJ2-1|TRBV19
TGTGCCAGTAGCCCATCGGAGGAGGTCTACAATGAGCAGTTCTTC
CASSPSEEVYNEQFF
>-|-|TRBJ2-1|TRBV27
TGTGCCAGCAGAATCTCAGGGTTCGGTGAGCAGTTCTTC
CASRISGFGEQFF
>-|TRBD1|TRBJ2-1|TRBV25-1
TGTGCCAGCAGATCGACAGGGTACAATGAGCAGTTCTTC
CASRSTGYNEQFF
>-|TRBD1|TRBJ1-1|TRBV7-6
TGTGCCAGCAGCTCCATCAAAGGACAGGGGGTTAGAGAAGCTTTCTTT
CASSSIKGQGVREAFF
>-|-|TRBJ2-1|TRBV2
TGTGCCAGCAGTGAAGAGTGGCACAATGAGCAGTTCTTC
CASSEEWHNEQFF
>few|TRBD2|TRBJ2-2|TRBV29-1
TGCAGCGTTGAAGATGTGAGCGGGGTGGACACCGGGGAGCTGTTTTTT
CSVEDVSGVDTGELFF
>many|-|TRBJ2-3|TRBV11-3
TGTGCCAGCAGCAAAACGGGGATACCAGATACGCAGTATTTT
CASSKTGIPDTQYF
>many|TRBD2|TRBJ2-1|TRBV5-1
TGCGCCAGCACCGGACTAGCGGGGTCCAATGAGCAGTTCTTC
CASTGLAGSNEQFF
>-|TRBD2|TRBJ2-3|TRBV18
TGTGCCAGCTCACCACCCATTGGCGGGAGTAGCACAGATACGCAGTATTTT
CASSPPIGGSSTDTQYF
>many|-|TRBJ2-7|TRBV6-2/TRBV6-3
TGTGCCAGCGCCTACGGAGGTACGGTTTCCGAGCAGTACTTC
CASAYGGTVSEQYF
>many|-|TRBJ1-2|TRBV7-2
TGTGCCAGCAGCTTAGCGACAGGTTCCTATGGCTACACCTTC
CASSLATGSYGYTF
>many|-|TRBJ2-7|TRBV7-2
TGTGCCAGCAGCATTCAGCGGGACGAGCAGTACTTC
CASSIQRDEQYF
>many|TRBD1|TRBJ2-7|TRBV7-9
TGTGCCAGCACAGACCCGGGACAGGAATCCTACGAGCAGTACTTC
CASTDPGQESYEQYF
>-|-|TRBJ1-1|TRBV30
TGTGCCCGGAGTGTTGGGGAAGCGAACACTGAAGCTTTCTTT
CARSVGEANTEAFF
>many|-|TRBJ1-5|TRBV7-2
TGTGCCAGCAGCTTAAGGGTTCCGGGGCAGCCCCAGCATTTT
CASSLRVPGQPQHF
>-|-|TRBJ2-7|TRBV20-1
TGCAGTGCCTCAATCGGACAGAACTACGAGCAGTACTTC
CSASIGQNYEQYF
>-|-|TRBJ1-1|TRBV10-3
TGTGCCATCAGTGTTGTATTACGGAACACTGAAGCTTTCTTT
CAISVVLRNTEAFF
>many|-|TRBJ1-4|TRBV7-2
TGTGCCAGCAGCGGACAGCCTAATGAAAAACTGTTTTTT
CASSGQPNEKLFF
>many|-|TRBJ2-5|TRBV11-3
TGTGCCAGCAGCAAAGGGACCGGACCTCAAGAGACCCAGTACTTC
CASSKGTGPQETQYF
>many|TRBD2|TRBJ2-5|TRBV7-2
TGTGCCAGCAGCTCCCAAACCGGGGGGGCCGGAGAGACCCAGTACTTC
CASSSQTGGAGETQYF
>-|TRBD2|TRBJ2-7|TRBV7-2
TGTGCCAGCAACCCGGGGGGAGCCTACGAGCAGTACTTC
CASNPGGAYEQYF
>many|-|TRBJ1-2|TRBV7-2
TGTGCCAGCAGCTTAGACAGGATACTCTATGGCTACACCTTC
CASSLDRILYGYTF
>-|TRBD1|TRBJ1-6|TRBV27
TGTGCCAGCAGTTTATTGGGGACAGGGGTTTCACCCCTCCACTTT
CASSLLGTGVSPLHF
>-|-|TRBJ1-4|TRBV29-1
TGCAGCGTACGCGGGCCGGGTGAAAAACTGTTTTTT
CSVRGPGEKLFF
>-|-|TRBJ2-5|TRBV12-3/TRBV12-4
TGTGCCAGCAGCCGTCGGGACCGGGAGACCCAGTACTTC
CASSRRDRETQYF
>many|TRBD2|TRBJ2-7|TRBV7-2
TGTGCCAGCAGCTTAGATCTAGCGGGAATTGGCTACGAGCAGTACTTC
CASSLDLAGIGYEQYF
>many|TRBD1|TRBJ2-1|TRBV19
TGTGCCAGTAGGGGAGGACAGGGGGTATACAATGAGCAGTTCTTC
CASRGGQGVYNEQFF
>few|TRBD1|TRBJ1-2|TRBV7-2
TGTGCCAGCAGAAGCACGGGACAGAACTATGGCTACACCTTC
CASRSTGQNYGYTF
>many|TRBD1|TRBJ1-5|TRBV20-1
TGCAGTGCTGGATCCGGGACAGGGGGACCTCAGCCCCAGCATTTT
CSAGSGTGGPQPQHF
>many|TRBD2|TRBJ2-7|TRBV10-3
TGTGCCATCAGTGAGTCGGGGCGACTAGCGGGTGCGTGGGAGCAGTACTTC
CAISESGRLAGAWEQYF
>few|-|TRBJ1-3|TRBV7-9
TGTGCCAGCAGCCCTATTGGGGCAGCCTCTGGAAACACCATATATTTT
CASSPIGAASGNTIYF
>few|TRBD2|TRBJ2-1|TRBV18
TGTGCCAGCTCACCACTTCAACTAGCGGGAGATGAGCAGTTCTTC
CASSPLQLAGDEQFF
>-|-|TRBJ2-1|TRBV20-1
TGCAGTGCTAGAGTCCCCTACAATGAGCAGTTCTTC
CSARVPYNEQFF
>many|-|TRBJ2-7|TRBV7-2
TGTGCCAGCAGCCTAGGACAGAAAACCTACGAGCAGTACTTC
CASSLGQKTYEQYF
>many|-|TRBJ1-5|TRBV28
TGTGCCAGCAGTTTCGGGATAAATCAGCCCCAGCATTTT
CASSFGINQPQHF
>many|-|TRBJ1-4|TRBV6-5
TGTGCCAGCAGTTACTCGAAATCAACTAATGAAAAACTGTTTTTT
CASSYSKSTNEKLFF
>many|TRBD1|TRBJ2-7|TRBV7-6
TGTGCCAGCAGCTCCGGGACAGTATCAACCTACGAGCAGTACTTC
CASSSGTVSTYEQYF
>many|TRBD1|TRBJ2-2|TRBV7-8
TGTGCCAGCAGCTTGCAGGGGGCTGGGGAGCTGTTTTTT
CASSLQGAGELFF
>many|-|TRBJ2-1|TRBV4-1
TGCGCCAGCAGCTCTCCCGGGACCAACTCCTACAATGAGCAGTTCTTC
CASSSPGTNSYNEQFF
>-|-|TRBJ1-1|TRBV20-1
TGCAGTGCTAGAGATCAGGTCGACGACGCTTTCTTT
CSARDQVDDAFF
>many|TRBD2|TRBJ2-3|TRBV7-8
TGTGCCAGCAGCTTACCTAGCGGGAGAACGGATACGCAGTATTTT
CASSLPSGRTDTQYF
>many|-|TRBJ2-1|TRBV24-1
TGTGCCACCAGTGACACAACAGGGCGATCCTACAATGAGCAGTTCTTC
CATSDTTGRSYNEQFF
>many|-|TRBJ2-7|TRBV7-2
TGTGCCAGCAGCCGAGTGGTTCAGGGCTCCTACGAGCAGTACTTC
CASSRVVQGSYEQYF
>many|TRBD2|TRBJ2-3|TRBV20-1
TGCAGTGCTCCCGGACTAGCTGGAGATACGCAGTATTTT
CSAPGLAGDTQYF